The 20 T cell receptor beta chains below come from one sample, sequenced in a study of cytomegalovirus exposure and HLA in healthy donors. The PCR used 60 Vbeta and 13 Jbeta primers. Sequencing used immunoSEQ multiplex PCR; TCRdb keeps in-frame clones, though not all of them. In the table there are about 110,000 clones, around 61% of which are singletons. The sample comprised PBMCs. The receptors were gathered from a woman aged 25 to 45 in good health and CMV-seronegative.

This chain uses TRBV4-1 with TRBJ2-7; 9 nucleotides agree with TRBD1. The V segment lost 0 bases and the J segment 5 bases; nucleotides outside the gene matches: 11. Germline V gene sequence: CDR1 MGHRA, CDR2 YSYEKL. The CDR3 has 17 residues. The CDR3 loop is CASSQDWGGDRADEQYF. The DNA for the CDR3 is TGCGCCAGCAGCCAAGATTGGGGGGGGGACAGGGCCGACGAGCAGTACTTC.

This clone is a singleton in its sample. This rearrangement joins TRBV28 to TRBJ1-1, with a possible D match to TRBD1 (5 bases). V dropped 6 bases and J dropped 4 bases, with 18 bases sitting between them. Germline values: CDR1 MDHEN, CDR2 SYDVKM. The CDR3 sequence is 15 residues long. Here the CDR3 DNA reads TGTGCCAGCAGAGGGGAGGGTTGGGGTGGCACTGAAGCTTTCTTT. Translated: CASRGEGWGGTEAFF.

This chain connects TRBV19 to TRBJ2-5, with a possible D match to TRBD1 (5 bases). The J call is doubtful: the DNA matches TRBJ2-7 better. The CDR3 loop spans 12 amino acids. Germline-derived CDR1 and CDR2 are LNHDA and SQIVND (reference sequence). The CDR3 DNA reads TGTGCCAGTAGCACAGGCTCCTACGAGCAGTACTTC. Protein product: CASSTGSYEQYF.

The sample holds a few counts of this clone. The J gene is TRBJ2-5, the V gene TRBV2, with 10 bases matching TRBD2. The V gene's germline CDR1 is SNHLY and CDR2 FYNNEI. Unmatched junction bases numbered 6, after V lost 6 bases and J lost 5 bases. The CDR3 loop spans 14 amino acids. CDR3 DNA sequence: TGTGCCAGCAGAAAGCGGGAGGGCCTGGAGACCCAGTACTTC. Encoded protein: CASRKREGLETQYF.

This chain uses TRBV2 with TRBJ1-2, with TRBD1 matching over 8 bases. V trimming: 4 bases; J trimming: 6 bases; junction bases outside the gene matches: 13. The CDR3 sequence is 16 residues long. Germline CDR1 and CDR2: SNHLY and FYNNEI. The CDR3 protein is CASSGEGGAGGDGYTF. CDR3 DNA: TGTGCCAGCAGTGGGGAAGGGGGGGCAGGGGGCGATGGCTACACCTTC.

Relative to its sample, this clone is medium-sized (0.01 to 0.1%). V gene TRBV4-1 combines with J gene TRBJ2-6, with 7 bases identical to TRBD1. The germline V gene encodes CDR1 MGHRA and CDR2 YSYEKL. V lost 3 bases and J lost 0; bases outside the gene matches: 5. The CDR3 loop spans 17 amino acids. The CDR3 nucleotides are TGCGCCAGCAGCCAGGGGGACAGTGCCTCTGGGGCCAACGTCCTGACTTTC. It translates to CASSQGDSASGANVLTF.

This sequence joins TRBV27 and TRBJ2-7, with D possibly matching TRBD1 (6 bases). V was trimmed by 9 bases and J by 5 bases, leaving 11 bases between them. Per the germline V gene, CDR1 is MNHEY and CDR2 is SMNVEV (reference sequence). CDR3 size: 11 residues. As DNA, the CDR3 is TGTGCCAGTGGGACACTCAACGAGCAGTACTTC. As protein: CASGTLNEQYF.

This sequence joins TRBV9 and TRBJ2-1, with D possibly TRBD1 on 6 matching bases. CDR3 length: 16 residues. Germline V lookup: CDR1 SGDLS, CDR2 YYNGEE. Trimming cost V 0 bases and J 5 bases, with 15 bases left between them. CDR3 sequence: CASSVAIRGNNNEQFF. CDR3 nucleotides: TGTGCCAGCAGCGTAGCTATCAGGGGAAATAACAATGAGCAGTTCTTC.

This clone was detected only a few times. V and J are TRBV30 and TRBJ2-5; tentative D call: TRBD2 (7 bases). With the DNA end fitting TRBJ2-7 better, the J assignment may be wrong. Germline V gene lookup returns CDR1 GTSNPN and CDR2 SVGIG (reference sequence). This CDR3 is built from 13 residues. Written as DNA, the CDR3 is TGTGCCTGGAGTACAGGGACTACCTACGAGCAGTACTTC. Amino acids: CAWSTGTTYEQYF.

The chain combines TRBV19 with TRBJ2-1, with D uncertain. This CDR3 has 12 amino acids. The V and J ends lost 1 base and 6 bases respectively, with 4 bases between them. Germline V gives CDR1 LNHDA, CDR2 SQIVND (reference sequence). CDR3: CASSIAGNEQFF. CDR3 sequence (DNA): TGTGCCAGTAGTATAGCAGGCAATGAGCAGTTCTTC.

The chain links TRBV9 to TRBJ1-2, with 7 bases lining up with TRBD1. J was trimmed by 1 base and V by 4 bases; bases with no gene match: 16. The germline CDR1 and CDR2 sequences are SGDLS and YYNGEE. The CDR3 runs 18 residues. In DNA form, the CDR3 reads TGTGCCAGCAGCCCCCGGACAGGACTCGCTAACCTTAACTATGGCTACACCTTC. Residues: CASSPRTGLANLNYGYTF.

V is TRBV5-1 and J is TRBJ2-3; 10 nucleotides line up with TRBD1. Germline CDR1 and CDR2: SGHRS and YFSETQ. The CDR3 consists of 15 residues. The junction had 6 bases not matched to a gene; V was cut back by 0 bases and J by 8 bases. DNA for the CDR3: TGCGCCAGCAGCTTGGGACAGGGGGCCAGCCCTACGCAGTATTTT. Encoded protein: CASSLGQGASPTQYF. Full variable domain (outside the CDR3, taken from reference TRBV5-1 and TRBJ2-3): KAGVTQTPRYLIKTRGQQVTLSCSPISGHRSVSWYQQTPGQGLQFLFEYFSETQRNKGNFPGRFSGRQFSNSRSEMNVSTLELGDSALYLCASSLGQGASPTQYFGPGTRLTVL.

J is TRBJ1-6 and V is TRBV11-2; 7 bases are a match to TRBD1. This CDR3 comprises 14 residues. Germline V CDR1 and CDR2: SGHAT, FQNNGV. V shed 5 bases, J shed 13 bases, and the junction held 11 bases outside the gene matches. CDR3 sequence reads: CASSPQGGKGPLHF. Here the CDR3 DNA reads TGTGCCAGCAGCCCGCAGGGGGGCAAAGGGCCCCTCCACTTT.

This chain links TRBV28 with TRBJ1-1; the match to TRBD1 covers 11 bases. This CDR3 is 13 amino acids long. V gave up 8 bases and J gave up 3 bases; unmatched junction bases: 2. Germline V gene lookup returns CDR1 MDHEN and CDR2 SYDVKM. The CDR3 protein is CASRGQGDTEAFF. CDR3 nucleotide sequence: TGTGCCAGCCGGGGACAGGGGGACACTGAAGCTTTCTTT. The full variable domain, in which reference TRBV28 and TRBJ1-1 provide the parts outside the CDR3, is DVKVTQSSRYLVKRTGEKVFLECVQDMDHENMFWYRQDPGLGLRLIYFSYDVKMKEKGDIPEGYSVSREKKERFSLILESASTNQTSMYLCASRGQGDTEAFFGQGTRLTVV.

This clone was observed a single time. The V gene is TRBV9, the J gene TRBJ2-1; D gene uncertain. The germline gives CDR1 SGDLS, CDR2 YYNGEE. Trimming pared 3 bases from V and 4 bases from J, leaving 8 bases between. The CDR3 contains 13 residues. This chain's CDR3 is CASSGQEYNEQFF. The CDR3 DNA follows: TGTGCCAGCAGCGGCCAAGAGTACAATGAGCAGTTCTTC.

The rearrangement uses TRBV19 and TRBJ1-2; D is uncertain. The CDR3 has 11 amino acids. V lost 10 bases and J lost 2, with 8 bases in between. From germline, CDR1 is LNHDA and CDR2 SQIVND (reference sequence). This CDR3 is CATGLNYGYTF. DNA for the CDR3: TGTGCCACAGGCCTAAACTATGGCTACACCTTC.

The genes are TRBV7-2 and TRBJ1-2, with TRBD1 identical over 8 bases. From germline, CDR1 is SGHTA and CDR2 FQGNSA. The CDR3 totals 16 residues. The ends lost 5 bases at V and 0 bases at J; junction bases unmatched: 8. The CDR3 loop is CASSLRGQGTNYGYTF. The CDR3 DNA reads as TGTGCCAGCAGCCTCAGAGGACAGGGCACTAACTATGGCTACACCTTC.

This clone has more than one count but fewer than ten. The chain has TRBV5-4 and TRBJ1-1, with D possibly being TRBD1 (6 bases). Trimming cost V 4 bases and J 0 bases, with 13 bases left between them. CDR3 size: 15 residues. Germline CDR1 and CDR2: SGHNT and YYREEE (reference sequence). The CDR3 here is CASSATGVMNTEAFF. The CDR3 bases are TGTGCCAGCAGCGCGACAGGAGTCATGAACACTGAAGCTTTCTTT.

This clone appeared once. This chain links TRBV15 with TRBJ1-2; perhaps TRBD1 as D (5 bases). Germline V CDR1 and CDR2: LNHNV, YYDKDF (reference sequence). V lost 5 bases and J 8 bases, leaving 21 bases between the germline ends. This CDR3 is 15 amino acids long. The CDR3 sequence is CATSFGTGGKGGYTF. CDR3 in DNA: TGTGCCACCAGCTTCGGGACCGGGGGGAAGGGGGGCTACACCTTC.

The V gene is TRBV7-2, the J gene TRBJ2-6; 11 bases fit TRBD2. Germline V gene sequence: CDR1 SGHTA, CDR2 FQGNSA. V was pared by 4 bases and J by 2 bases, with 7 bases of the junction left unmatched. The CDR3 has 18 residues. CDR3 bases: TGTGCCAGCAGCTCCCAGACTAGCGGGATAACTGGGGCCAACGTCCTGACTTTC. This sequence encodes CASSSQTSGITGANVLTF.